The 15 T cell receptor beta chains in this list originate from one sample, sequenced in a study of cytomegalovirus exposure and HLA in healthy donors. The assay was immunoSEQ multiplex PCR, and TCRdb's table has in-frame clones only and misses some. The sample lists approximately 160,000 clones; roughly nine tenths were seen once. Material for sequencing was PBMCs. All receptors come from a woman between 18 and 29 years old in good health and CMV-seropositive.

This rearrangement joins TRBV6-5 to TRBJ2-4; no reliable D call. Germline loops: CDR1 MNHEY, CDR2 SVGAGI. The CDR3 spans 13 residues. Between the trimmed V and J ends, which lost 8 bases and 1 base, there was a span of 9 bases. CDR3 in amino acids: CASLDSAKNIQYF. The CDR3 DNA reads as TGTGCCAGCCTAGATTCGGCCAAAAACATTCAGTACTTC.

The chain carries TRBV11-2 and TRBJ2-7; the D gene is possibly TRBD1 (6 bases). Germline values: CDR1 SGHAT, CDR2 FQNNGV. CDR3 length: 14 residues. The V end was cut by 3 bases, the J end by 0 bases, with 9 bases between. The CDR3 DNA follows: TGTGCCAGCAGCTTCCGGACAGTCTCCTACGAGCAGTACTTC. Its protein product is CASSFRTVSYEQYF. The full variable domain, completed using reference TRBV11-2 and TRBJ2-7, is EAGVAQSPRYKIIEKRQSVAFWCNPISGHATLYWYQQILGQGPKLLIQFQNNGVVDDSQLPKDRFSAERLKGVDSTLKIQPAKLEDSAVYLCASSFRTVSYEQYFGPGTRLTVT.

The chain links TRBV7-2 to TRBJ2-1; 14 bases line up with TRBD2. The CDR3 contains 17 residues. V lost 2 bases to trimming and J lost 8 bases; unmatched junction nucleotides: 8. Germline lookup yields CDR1 SGHTA and CDR2 FQGNSA. CDR3: CASSLSPTSGGAYEQFF. Here the CDR3 DNA reads TGTGCCAGCAGCTTATCCCCGACTAGCGGGGGGGCATATGAGCAGTTCTTC. Combining the CDR3 with reference TRBV7-2 and TRBJ2-1 gives the whole variable domain GAGVSQSPSNKVTEKGKDVELRCDPISGHTALYWYRQSLGQGLEFLIYFQGNSAPDKSGLPSDRFSAERTGGSVSTLTIQRTQQEDSAVYLCASSLSPTSGGAYEQFFGPGTRLTVL.

This chain uses TRBV10-3 with TRBJ2-1; 9 nucleotides line up with TRBD2. V shed 8 bases, J shed 10 bases, and the junction held 9 bases outside the gene matches. Germline CDR1 is ENHRY and CDR2 is SYGVKD. The CDR3 sequence is 13 residues long. The CDR3 sequence is CAIGIAGESEQFF. CDR3 coding DNA: TGTGCCATCGGAATAGCGGGAGAATCCGAGCAGTTCTTC.

The chain is built from TRBV28 and TRBJ1-2, with D possibly TRBD1 on 5 matching bases. Germline assignment: CDR1 MDHEN and CDR2 SYDVKM. The CDR3 runs to 16 residues. Trimming left V 5 bases short and J 3 bases short, with 19 bases between. The CDR3 coding sequence is TGTGCCAGCAGTCCGTGGCAAATTTCAGGGCACTATGGCTACACCTTC. It is translated as CASSPWQISGHYGYTF.

V gene TRBV2 combines with J gene TRBJ2-7, with 7 bases aligning to TRBD1. This CDR3 contains 15 residues. Germline loops: CDR1 SNHLY, CDR2 FYNNEI. The V and J ends lost 4 bases and 2 bases, in that order; junction bases with no gene match: 8. DNA for the CDR3: TGTGCCAGCAGTGTCCTGACAGGGACGACCTACGAGCAGTACTTC. It encodes CASSVLTGTTYEQYF.

V usage is TRBV19 and J usage is TRBJ2-7; 8 nucleotides agree with TRBD2. Germline assignment: CDR1 LNHDA and CDR2 SQIVND (reference sequence). V trimming: 8 bases; J trimming: 7 bases; junction bases outside the gene matches: 13. The CDR3 consists of 14 residues. Here the CDR3 reads CASSQVAGYWEQYF. CDR3 coding DNA: TGTGCCAGTTCCCAAGTAGCGGGATATTGGGAGCAGTACTTC.

In this sample, this clone turned up a few times. The V and J genes are TRBV20-1 and TRBJ1-1, with D unclear. Trimming pared 5 bases from V and 2 bases from J, leaving 6 bases between. Germline V gene lookup returns CDR1 DFQATT and CDR2 SNEGSKA (reference sequence). CDR3 length: 11 amino acids. In nucleotides, the CDR3 is TGCAGTGCTTTCTATAACACTGAAGCTTTCTTT. It codes for CSAFYNTEAFF.

The rearrangement joins TRBV21-1 to TRBJ2-7; whether TRBD1, the table's D call, matches the DNA was not checked. TRBV21-1 is noted as a pseudogene. The CDR3 extends over 17 amino acids. The CDR3 DNA reads TGTGCCCCCCGGGACAGGGGACACCCCGTCGTTTCCTACGAGCAGTACTTC. Encoded protein: CAPRDRGHPVVSYEQYF.

This clone was seen a single time. V is TRBV4-1 and J is TRBJ2-7; 8 bases align to TRBD2. Trimming removed 1 base from V and 1 base from J; junction bases left unmatched: 6. CDR1 is MGHRA and CDR2 is YSYEKL in the germline V gene. This CDR3 has 16 residues. The CDR3 region has the DNA TGCGCCAGCAGCCAAGGTTACGCGGGGGGATCCTACGAGCAGTACTTC. Amino acids: CASSQGYAGGSYEQYF.

For the CDR3, the DNA is TGTGCCTGGACGGGACTAGCCTACACAGATACGCAGTATTTT. This sequence encodes CAWTGLAYTDTQYF. V gene TRBV30 combines with J gene TRBJ2-3; 9 positions match TRBD2. This CDR3 has 14 amino acids. V shed 4 bases and J 2 bases; nucleotides not matched to a gene: 4. The germline gives CDR1 GTSNPN, CDR2 SVGIG (reference sequence).

The rearrangement links TRBV4-3 to TRBJ2-1; TRBD2 aligns across 11 bases. Germline V gene sequence: CDR1 LGHNA, CDR2 YSLEER. The CDR3 has 16 amino acids. The V segment lost 3 bases and the J segment 4 bases; nucleotides outside the gene matches: 5. The CDR3 DNA is TGCGCCAGCAGCCAGGCGGGACTAGCGGAGTACAATGAGCAGTTCTTC. As protein: CASSQAGLAEYNEQFF.

The V call is TRBV7-2, the J call TRBJ2-7; TRBD1 might be the D (6 bases). The CDR3 sequence is 13 residues long. The V gene lost 1 base and the J gene lost 4 bases, with 8 bases spanning the gap. CDR1 and CDR2 from the germline V gene are SGHTA and FQGNSA. CDR3 residues: CASSLGTVYEQYF. In nucleotides, the CDR3 is TGTGCCAGCAGCTTAGGGACAGTTTACGAGCAGTACTTC.

This rearrangement joins TRBV2 to TRBJ2-5; D gene unclear. TRBJ2-7 matches the DNA end more closely, so the J call is doubtful. Germline assignment: CDR1 SNHLY and CDR2 FYNNEI. This CDR3 is built from 12 residues. CDR3 amino acids: CASEWSGYEQYF. In DNA form, the CDR3 reads TGTGCCAGCGAGTGGTCAGGCTACGAGCAGTACTTC.

The chain employs TRBV18 and TRBJ1-2, with D perhaps TRBD1 (5 bases). CDR3 size: 15 residues. V gave up 5 bases and J gave up 0 bases, with 13 bases separating them. Germline V gene sequence: CDR1 KGHSH, CDR2 LQKENI. The CDR3 DNA reads TGTGCCAGCTCAGAGACAGTATTAGCTAACTATGGCTACACCTTC. Translation gives CASSETVLANYGYTF.